This entry concerns a single TCR beta chain. Germline CDR1 reads DFQATT; CDR2 reads SNEGSKA (reference sequence). V was shortened by 2 bases and J by 4 bases, with 6 bases between the two germline ends. The CDR3 is made up of 11 amino acids. This sample stems from a study of blood T cell repertoires in COVID-19. Study-wide context: Sites in the United States, Italy and Spain provided acute and convalescent COVID-19 samples.

Study processing details: Reference gene primer amplification in the assay estimated nucleated cell counts. Using immunoSEQ multiplex PCR, the repertoire was profiled, and TCRdb retains in-frame clones only, with some absent. For V, J and clone size, that table is used; D and trimming come from the DNA. Found here are some 120,000 clones, around 87% of them singletons; the top ten hold 3.5% to 4.5%. The receptor's source is an older woman with acute or convalescent COVID-19. The chain has TRBV20-1 and TRBJ2-7, with D uncertain. Sequencing was carried out using peripheral blood. CDR3 bases: TGCAGTGCTAGAAACGCGTACGAGCAGTACGTC. It encodes CSARNAYEQYV.